This T cell receptor (beta chain) was identified in a study of T cell repertoires in cytomegalovirus infection. Whole-study context: Recently identified HLA-C-restricted and well-studied HLA-B-restricted CMV epitopes were used.

TCRdb reprocessed the reads via MiXCR and lists one record per CDR3 protein. The data contain roughly 800,000 distinct CDR3 sequences, around 29% of them singletons. To note about this clonotype: Antigen unknown.

In germline, CDR1 is LGHDT, CDR2 YNNKEL (reference sequence). V shed 3 bases and J shed 8 bases, with 19 bases lying between them. CDR3 length: 15 residues. The receptor was isolated from a human donor in good health (CMV status not recorded). Some clones in this sample may be carry-over from other donors' samples. The chain recombines TRBV3-1 with TRBJ1-2; no clear D gene. The specimen comprised cultured CD8+ T cells from PBMCs, sampled from culture after CMV antigen stimulation. CDR3 residues: CASSHSDVGLGGYTF. The CDR3 nucleotides read TGTGCCAGCAGCCACTCGGACGTCGGGCTTGGAGGCTACACCTTC. The variable domain in full, completed from reference TRBV3-1 and TRBJ1-2, reads DTAVSQTPKYLVTQMGNDKSIKCEQNLGHDTMYWYKQDSKKFLKIMFSYNNKELIINETVPNRFSPKSPDKAHLNLHINSLELGDSAVYFCASSHSDVGLGGYTFGSGTRLTVV.